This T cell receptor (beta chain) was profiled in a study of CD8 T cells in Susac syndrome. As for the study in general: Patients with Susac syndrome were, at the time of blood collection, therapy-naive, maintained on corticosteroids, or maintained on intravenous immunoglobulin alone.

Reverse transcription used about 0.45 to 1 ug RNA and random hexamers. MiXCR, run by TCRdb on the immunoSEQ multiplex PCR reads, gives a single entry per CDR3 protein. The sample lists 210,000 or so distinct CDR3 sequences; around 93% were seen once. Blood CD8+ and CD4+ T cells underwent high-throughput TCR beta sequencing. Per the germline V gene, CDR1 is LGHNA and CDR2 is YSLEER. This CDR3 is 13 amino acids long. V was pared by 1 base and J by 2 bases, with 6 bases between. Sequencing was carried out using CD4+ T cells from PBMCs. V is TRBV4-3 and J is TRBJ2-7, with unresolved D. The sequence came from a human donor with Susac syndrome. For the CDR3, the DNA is TGCGCCAGCAGCCAAGTTCGGACCTACGAGCAGTACTTC. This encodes CASSQVRTYEQYF.